This T cell receptor beta chain came from a study of blood T cell repertoires in COVID-19. Study summary: Some COVID-19 samples were acute and others convalescent; all came from the United States, Italy and Spain. T cells, B-cell-depleted T cells, or PBMCs supplied cDNA or gDNA.

Authors' processing steps: Quantification of nucleated cells was approximated via reference gene primer amplification. Sequenced by immunoSEQ multiplex PCR; TCRdb stores in-frame clones only, minus some. The V and J calls and the clone size are those of that table, but D and trimming were determined from the DNA. The sample has 190,000 or so clones, approximately 86% seen once; the top ten hold 2.7%. The CDR3 sequence is 15 residues long. V shed 4 bases, J shed 5 bases, and the junction held 6 bases outside the gene matches. The V gene's germline CDR1 is SQVTM and CDR2 ANQGSEA. The genes are TRBV29-1 and TRBJ1-4; 11 bases match TRBD1. The origin of this receptor is a man aged 40-55 years with active or convalescent COVID-19. Specimen: peripheral blood. CDR3 sequence (DNA): TGCAGCGTTGGTTTGGGGACAGGGGGAAATGAAAAACTGTTTTTT. Translating gives CSVGLGTGGNEKLFF.